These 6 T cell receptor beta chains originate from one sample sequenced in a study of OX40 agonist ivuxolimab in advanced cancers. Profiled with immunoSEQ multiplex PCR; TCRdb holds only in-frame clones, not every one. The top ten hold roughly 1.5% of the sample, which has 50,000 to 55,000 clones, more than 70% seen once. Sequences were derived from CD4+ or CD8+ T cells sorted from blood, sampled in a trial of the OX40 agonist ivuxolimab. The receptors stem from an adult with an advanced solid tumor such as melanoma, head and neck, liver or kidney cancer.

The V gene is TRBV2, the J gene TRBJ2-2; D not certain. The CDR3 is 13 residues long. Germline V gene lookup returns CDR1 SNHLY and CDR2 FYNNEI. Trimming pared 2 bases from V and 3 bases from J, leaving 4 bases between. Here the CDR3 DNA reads TGTGCCAGCAGTGAACCCTACACCGGGGAGCTGTTTTTT. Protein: CASSEPYTGELFF.

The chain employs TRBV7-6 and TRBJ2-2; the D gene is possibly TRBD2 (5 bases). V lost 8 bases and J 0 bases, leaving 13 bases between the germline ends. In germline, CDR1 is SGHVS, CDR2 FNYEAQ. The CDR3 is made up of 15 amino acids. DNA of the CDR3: TGTGCCAGCCGACTGAGGGCCGCGAACACCGGGGAGCTGTTTTTT. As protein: CASRLRAANTGELFF. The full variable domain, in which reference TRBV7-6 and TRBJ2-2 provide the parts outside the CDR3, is GAGVSQSPRYKVTKRGQDVALRCDPISGHVSLYWYRQALGQGPEFLTYFNYEAQQDKSGLPNDRFSAERPEGSISTLTIQRTEQRDSAMYRCASRLRAANTGELFFGEGSRLTVL.

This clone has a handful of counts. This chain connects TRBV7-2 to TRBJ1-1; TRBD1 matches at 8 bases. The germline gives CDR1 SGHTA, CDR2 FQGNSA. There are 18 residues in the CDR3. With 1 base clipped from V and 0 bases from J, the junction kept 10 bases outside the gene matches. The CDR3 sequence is CASSLGQGWKRMNTEAFF. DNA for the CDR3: TGTGCCAGCAGCTTAGGACAGGGGTGGAAAAGGATGAACACTGAAGCTTTCTTT.

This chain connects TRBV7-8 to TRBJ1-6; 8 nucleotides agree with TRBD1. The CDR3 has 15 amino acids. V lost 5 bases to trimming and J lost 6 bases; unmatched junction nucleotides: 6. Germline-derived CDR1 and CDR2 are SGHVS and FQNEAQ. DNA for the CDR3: TGTGCCAGCAGCCAAGGGACAGGTGGTAATTCACCCCTCCACTTT. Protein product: CASSQGTGGNSPLHF.

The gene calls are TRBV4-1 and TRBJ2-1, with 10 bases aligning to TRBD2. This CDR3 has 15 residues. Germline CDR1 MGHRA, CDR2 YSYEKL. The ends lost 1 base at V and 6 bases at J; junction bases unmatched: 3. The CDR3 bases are TGCGCCAGCAGCCAAGCCAGCGGGGGGGCCAATGAGCAGTTCTTC. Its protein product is CASSQASGGANEQFF.

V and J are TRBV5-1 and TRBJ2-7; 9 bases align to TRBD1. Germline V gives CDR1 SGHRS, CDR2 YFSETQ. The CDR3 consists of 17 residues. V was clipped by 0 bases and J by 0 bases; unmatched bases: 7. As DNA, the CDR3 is TGCGCCAGCAGCTTGGAGAGACAGGGGGTTTCCTCCTACGAGCAGTACTTC. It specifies CASSLERQGVSSYEQYF.